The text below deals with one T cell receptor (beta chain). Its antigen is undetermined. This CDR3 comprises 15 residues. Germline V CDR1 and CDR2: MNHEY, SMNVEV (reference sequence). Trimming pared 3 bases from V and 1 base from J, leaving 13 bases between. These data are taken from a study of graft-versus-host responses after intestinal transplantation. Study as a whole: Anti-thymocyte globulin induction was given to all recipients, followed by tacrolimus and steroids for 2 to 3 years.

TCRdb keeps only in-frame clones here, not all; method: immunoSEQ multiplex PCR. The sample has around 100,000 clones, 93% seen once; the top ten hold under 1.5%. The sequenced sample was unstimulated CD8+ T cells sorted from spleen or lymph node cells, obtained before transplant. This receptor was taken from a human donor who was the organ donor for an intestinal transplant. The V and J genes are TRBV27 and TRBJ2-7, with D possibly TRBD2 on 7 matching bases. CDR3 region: CASSFEGGGSYEQYF. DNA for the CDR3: TGTGCCAGCAGTTTCGAGGGGGGGGGATCCTACGAGCAGTACTTC.